This TCR beta chain is from a study of cytomegalovirus exposure and HLA in healthy donors. For the study at large: One earlier analysis, a look at 150 million to 200 million T cells, found some 120 million unique TCR beta sequences.

A remark on this clone: Its specificity is unknown.

The primer mix had 60 Vbeta and 13 Jbeta primers. The protocol was immunoSEQ multiplex PCR, while the TCRdb copy is restricted to in-frame clones and leaves out a portion. The data contain approximately 170,000 clones, around 74% of them seen just once; the ten biggest clones take up about 3.1%. Per the germline V gene, CDR1 is MDHEN and CDR2 is SYDVKM. V was trimmed by 2 bases and J by 5 bases, leaving 3 bases between them. The CDR3 has 11 amino acids. Study-wide findings and caveats: Per published accounts, TCR beta sequences correctly predicted the HLA-A and HLA-B alleles of most subjects. Later analysis suggested links between common viral pathogens and several top significant clusters. The study labeled fewer than 200 TCR beta chains cytomegalovirus-associated.

The chain joins TRBV28 to TRBJ2-5; D not certain. Sequenced material: PBMCs. This clonotype originated in a female donor in good health and CMV-seronegative. In nucleotides, the CDR3 is TGTGCCAGCAGTTTAGCGGAGACCCAGTACTTC. Encoded protein: CASSLAETQYF.